This T cell receptor beta chain came from a study of technical replicates of blood from several donors. Produced via immunoSEQ multiplex PCR; TCRdb's table is partial and in-frame only. The sample shows 100,000 or so clones, 95% of them seen only once. The length of the CDR3 is 16 residues. Germline lookup yields CDR1 SGHRS and CDR2 YFSETQ. Trimming cost V 1 base and J 0 bases, with 8 bases left between them. The sequence was obtained from a human donor in good health. The sample comprised T cells isolated from PBMCs. This chain uses TRBV5-1 with TRBJ2-6; TRBD2 is a possible D gene (6 bases). The CDR3, as DNA: TGCGCCAGCAGCTTGCCGGGGGTCTCTGGGGCCAACGTCCTGACTTTC. Its protein is CASSLPGVSGANVLTF.